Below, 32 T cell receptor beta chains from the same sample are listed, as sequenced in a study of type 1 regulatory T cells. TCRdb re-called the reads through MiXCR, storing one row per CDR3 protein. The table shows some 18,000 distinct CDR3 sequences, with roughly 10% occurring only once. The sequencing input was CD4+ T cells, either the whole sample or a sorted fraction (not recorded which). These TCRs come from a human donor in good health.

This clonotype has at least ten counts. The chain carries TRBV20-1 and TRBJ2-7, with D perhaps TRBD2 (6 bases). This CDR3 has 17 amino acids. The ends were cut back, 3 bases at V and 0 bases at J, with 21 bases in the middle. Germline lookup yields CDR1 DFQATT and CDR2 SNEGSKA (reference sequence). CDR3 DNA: TGCAGTGCTAGGCAATACGTGGGGGGTCCTCCCTCCTACGAGCAGTACTTC. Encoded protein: CSARQYVGGPPSYEQYF.

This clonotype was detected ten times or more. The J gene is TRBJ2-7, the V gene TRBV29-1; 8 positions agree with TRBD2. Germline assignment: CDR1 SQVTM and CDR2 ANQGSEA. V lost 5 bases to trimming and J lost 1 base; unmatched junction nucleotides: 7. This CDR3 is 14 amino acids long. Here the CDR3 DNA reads TGCAGCGTTCGAGTGACTAGCGATTCCTACGAGCAGTACTTC. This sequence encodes CSVRVTSDSYEQYF.

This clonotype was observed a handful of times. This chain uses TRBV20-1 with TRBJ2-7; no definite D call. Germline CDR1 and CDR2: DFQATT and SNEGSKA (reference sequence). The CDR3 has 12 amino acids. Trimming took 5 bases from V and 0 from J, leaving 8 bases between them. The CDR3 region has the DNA TGCAGTGCTTCAGGTGTCTCCTACGAGCAGTACTTC. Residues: CSASGVSYEQYF.

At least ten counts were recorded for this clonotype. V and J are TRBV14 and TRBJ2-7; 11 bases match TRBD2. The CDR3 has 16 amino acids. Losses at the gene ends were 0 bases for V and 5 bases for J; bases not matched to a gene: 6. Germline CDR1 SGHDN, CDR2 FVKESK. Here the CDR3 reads CASSQEASGRYHEQYF. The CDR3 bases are TGTGCCAGCAGCCAAGAGGCTAGCGGGAGGTACCACGAGCAGTACTTC.

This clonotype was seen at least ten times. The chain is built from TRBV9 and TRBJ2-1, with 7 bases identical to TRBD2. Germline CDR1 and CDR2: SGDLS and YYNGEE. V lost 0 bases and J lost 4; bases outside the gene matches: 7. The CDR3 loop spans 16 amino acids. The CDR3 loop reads CASSVGSSGIYNEQFF. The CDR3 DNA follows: TGTGCCAGCAGCGTAGGGTCTAGCGGAATATACAATGAGCAGTTCTTC. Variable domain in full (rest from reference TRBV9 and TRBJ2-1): DSGVTQTPKHLITATGQRVTLRCSPRSGDLSVYWYQQSLDQGLQFLIQYYNGEERAKGNILERFSAQQFPDLHSELNLSSLELGDSALYFCASSVGSSGIYNEQFFGPGTRLTVL.

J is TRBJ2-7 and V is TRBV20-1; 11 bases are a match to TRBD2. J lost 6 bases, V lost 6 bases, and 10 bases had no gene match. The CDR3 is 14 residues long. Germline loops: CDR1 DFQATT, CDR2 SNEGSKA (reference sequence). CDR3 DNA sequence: TGCAGTGCCACCACTAGCGGGAGATCAGGCGAGCAGTACTTC. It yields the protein CSATTSGRSGEQYF.

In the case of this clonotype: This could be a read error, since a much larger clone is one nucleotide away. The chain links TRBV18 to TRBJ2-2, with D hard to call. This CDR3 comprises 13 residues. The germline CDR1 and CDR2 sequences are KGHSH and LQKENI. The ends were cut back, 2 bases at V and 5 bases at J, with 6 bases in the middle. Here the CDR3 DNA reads TGTGCCAGCTCACCAGGAGTGACCGGGGAGCTGTTTTTT. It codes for CASSPGVTGELFF.

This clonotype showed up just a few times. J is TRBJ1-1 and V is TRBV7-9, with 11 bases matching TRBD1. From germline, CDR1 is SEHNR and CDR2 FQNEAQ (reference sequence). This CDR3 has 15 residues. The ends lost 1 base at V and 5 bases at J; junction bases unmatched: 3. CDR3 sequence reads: CASSLGDRGRTEAFF. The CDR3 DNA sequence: TGTGCCAGCAGCTTAGGGGACAGGGGGAGGACTGAAGCTTTCTTT.

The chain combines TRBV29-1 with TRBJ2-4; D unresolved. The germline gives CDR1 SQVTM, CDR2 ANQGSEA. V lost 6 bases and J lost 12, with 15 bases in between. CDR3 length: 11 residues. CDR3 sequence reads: CSVAIGIRQYF. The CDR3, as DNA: TGCAGCGTGGCCATAGGGATACGTCAGTACTTC.

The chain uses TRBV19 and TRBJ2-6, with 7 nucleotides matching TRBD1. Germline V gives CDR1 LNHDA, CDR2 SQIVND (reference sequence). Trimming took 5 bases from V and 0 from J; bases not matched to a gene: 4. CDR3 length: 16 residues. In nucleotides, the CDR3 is TGTGCCAGTAGTGTACAGGGGTCCTCTGGGGCCAACGTCCTGACTTTC. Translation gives CASSVQGSSGANVLTF.

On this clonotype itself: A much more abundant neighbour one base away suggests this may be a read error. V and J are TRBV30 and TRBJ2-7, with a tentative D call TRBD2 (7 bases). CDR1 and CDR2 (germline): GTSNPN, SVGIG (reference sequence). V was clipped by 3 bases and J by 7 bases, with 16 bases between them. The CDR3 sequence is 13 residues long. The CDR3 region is CAWSRDGGPEQYF. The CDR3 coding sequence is TGTGCCTGGAGCCGGGACGGGGGGCCAGAGCAGTACTTC.

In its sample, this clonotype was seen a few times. As DNA, the CDR3 is TGCAGCGTACAGGGGGCCCCGATGAACACTGAAGCTTTCTTT. It translates to CSVQGAPMNTEAFF. The chain is built from TRBV29-1 and TRBJ1-1; 9 nucleotides line up with TRBD1. V gave up 6 bases and J gave up 0 bases; unmatched junction bases: 5. The CDR3 totals 14 residues. Germline V gene data show CDR1 as SQVTM and CDR2 as ANQGSEA.

The CDR3, as DNA: TGCAGTGATGGGACTAGCGGGAGTTCATACTACGAGCAGTACTTC. It specifies CSDGTSGSSYYEQYF. The rearrangement links TRBV20-1 to TRBJ2-7; TRBD2 matches at 14 bases. Germline-derived CDR1 and CDR2 are DFQATT and SNEGSKA (reference sequence). CDR3 size: 15 residues. With V trimmed by 7 bases and J by 3 bases, 8 bases remained unmatched.

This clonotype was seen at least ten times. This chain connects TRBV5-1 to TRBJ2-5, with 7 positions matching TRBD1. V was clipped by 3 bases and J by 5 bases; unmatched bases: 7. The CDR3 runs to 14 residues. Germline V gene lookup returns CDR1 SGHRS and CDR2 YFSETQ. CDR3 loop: CASSSGTAGETQYF. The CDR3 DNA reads TGCGCCAGCAGCTCCGGGACAGCTGGGGAGACCCAGTACTTC. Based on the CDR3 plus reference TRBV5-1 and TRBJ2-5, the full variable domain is KAGVTQTPRYLIKTRGQQVTLSCSPISGHRSVSWYQQTPGQGLQFLFEYFSETQRNKGNFPGRFSGRQFSNSRSEMNVSTLELGDSALYLCASSSGTAGETQYFGPGTRLLVL.

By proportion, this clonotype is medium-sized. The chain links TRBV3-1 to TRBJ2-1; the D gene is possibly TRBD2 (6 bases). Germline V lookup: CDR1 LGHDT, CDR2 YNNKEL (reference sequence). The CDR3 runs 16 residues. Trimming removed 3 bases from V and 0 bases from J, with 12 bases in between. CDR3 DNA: TGTGCCAGCAGCCATCGGGGGACTTTCTCCTACAATGAGCAGTTCTTC. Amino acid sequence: CASSHRGTFSYNEQFF.

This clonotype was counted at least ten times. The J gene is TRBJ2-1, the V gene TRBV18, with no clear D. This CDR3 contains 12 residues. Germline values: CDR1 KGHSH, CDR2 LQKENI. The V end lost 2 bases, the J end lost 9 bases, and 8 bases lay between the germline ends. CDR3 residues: CASSPGVTEQFF. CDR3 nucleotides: TGTGCCAGCTCACCAGGGGTCACTGAGCAGTTCTTC.

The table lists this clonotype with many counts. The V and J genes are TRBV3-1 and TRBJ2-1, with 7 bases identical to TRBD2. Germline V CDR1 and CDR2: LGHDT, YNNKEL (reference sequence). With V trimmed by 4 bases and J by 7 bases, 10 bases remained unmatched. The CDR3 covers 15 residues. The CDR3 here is CASSPLPPGGNEQFF. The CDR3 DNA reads TGTGCCAGCAGCCCCCTTCCCCCGGGAGGAAATGAGCAGTTCTTC.

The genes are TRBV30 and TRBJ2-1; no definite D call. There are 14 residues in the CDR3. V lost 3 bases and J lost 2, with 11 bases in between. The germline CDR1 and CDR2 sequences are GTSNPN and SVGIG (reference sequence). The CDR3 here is CAWSIGGAYNEQFF. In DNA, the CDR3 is TGTGCCTGGAGCATTGGCGGAGCCTACAATGAGCAGTTCTTC.

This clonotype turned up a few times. CDR3 nucleotide sequence: TGTGCCAGCAGCCCAATTTCTCTCGGGATGTCGGGCGAGCAGTACTTC. Translated: CASSPISLGMSGEQYF. The chain is built from TRBV6-2 or TRBV6-3 and TRBJ2-7, with D perhaps TRBD2 (5 bases). Deletions cut 6 bases from V and 6 bases from J, with 24 bases between. Germline V CDR1 and CDR2: MNHEY, SVGEGT. This CDR3 is 16 amino acids long.

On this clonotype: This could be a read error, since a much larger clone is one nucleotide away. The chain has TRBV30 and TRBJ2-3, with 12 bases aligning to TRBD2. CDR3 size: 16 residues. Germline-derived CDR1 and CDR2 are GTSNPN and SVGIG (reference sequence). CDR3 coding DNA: TGTGCCTGGGGGCGGGCTAGCGGGAGGGCCGCAGATGCGCAGTATTTT. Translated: CAWGRASGRAADAQYF.

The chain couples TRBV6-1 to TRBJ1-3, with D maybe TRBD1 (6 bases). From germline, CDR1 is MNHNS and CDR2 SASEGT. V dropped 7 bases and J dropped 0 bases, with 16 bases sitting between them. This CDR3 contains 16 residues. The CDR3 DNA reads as TGTGCCAGCATCCTAAGAGGGGGAATCTCTGGAAACACCATATATTTT. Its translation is CASILRGGISGNTIYF.

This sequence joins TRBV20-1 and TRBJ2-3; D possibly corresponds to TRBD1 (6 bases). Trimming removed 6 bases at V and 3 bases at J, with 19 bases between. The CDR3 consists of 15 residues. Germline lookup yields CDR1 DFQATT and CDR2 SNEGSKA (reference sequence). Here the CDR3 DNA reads TGCAGTGCGGCCCCCGGGACAATGGGGACAGATACGCAGTATTTT. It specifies CSAAPGTMGTDTQYF.

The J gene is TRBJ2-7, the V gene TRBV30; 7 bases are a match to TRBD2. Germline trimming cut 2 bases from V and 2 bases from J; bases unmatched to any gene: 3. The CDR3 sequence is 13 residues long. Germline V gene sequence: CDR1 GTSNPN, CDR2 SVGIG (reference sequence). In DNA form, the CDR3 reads TGTGCCTGGAGTTCTGGACTAGCCTACGAGCAGTACTTC. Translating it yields CAWSSGLAYEQYF.

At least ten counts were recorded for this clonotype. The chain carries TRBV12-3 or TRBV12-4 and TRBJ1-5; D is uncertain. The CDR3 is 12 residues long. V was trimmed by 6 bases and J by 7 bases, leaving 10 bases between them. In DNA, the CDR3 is TGTGCCAGCAGGATGACGGGGCAGCCCCAGCATTTT. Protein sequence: CASRMTGQPQHF.

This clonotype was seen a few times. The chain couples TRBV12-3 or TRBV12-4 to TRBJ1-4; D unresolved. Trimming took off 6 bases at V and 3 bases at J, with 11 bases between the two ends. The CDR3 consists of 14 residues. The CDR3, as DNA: TGTGCCAGCAGCAAAAGGGAACCTAATGAAAAACTGTTTTTT. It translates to CASSKREPNEKLFF.

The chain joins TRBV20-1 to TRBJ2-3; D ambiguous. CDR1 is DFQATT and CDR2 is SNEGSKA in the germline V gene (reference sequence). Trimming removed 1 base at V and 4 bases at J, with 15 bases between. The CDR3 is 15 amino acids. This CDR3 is CSARVARMSADTQYF. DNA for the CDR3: TGCAGTGCTAGAGTGGCCAGGATGTCCGCAGATACGCAGTATTTT.

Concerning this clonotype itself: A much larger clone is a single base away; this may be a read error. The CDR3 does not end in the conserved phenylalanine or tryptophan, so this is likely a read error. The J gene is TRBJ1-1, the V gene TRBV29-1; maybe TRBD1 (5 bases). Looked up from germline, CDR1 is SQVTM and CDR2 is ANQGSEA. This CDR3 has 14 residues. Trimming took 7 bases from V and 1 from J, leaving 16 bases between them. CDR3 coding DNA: TGCAGCGCAAAAACCGGGACTTCGAACACTGAAGCTTTCCTT. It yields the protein CSAKTGTSNTEAFL.

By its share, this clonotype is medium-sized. The CDR3 nucleotides read TGCGCCAGCAGCCCATATAGCTCCTACAATGAGCAGTTCTTC. Amino acid sequence: CASSPYSSYNEQFF. This rearrangement joins TRBV5-1 to TRBJ2-1; D is undetermined. V was shortened by 4 bases and J by 0 bases, with 8 bases between the two germline ends. The V gene's germline CDR1 is SGHRS and CDR2 YFSETQ. The CDR3 is 14 amino acids.

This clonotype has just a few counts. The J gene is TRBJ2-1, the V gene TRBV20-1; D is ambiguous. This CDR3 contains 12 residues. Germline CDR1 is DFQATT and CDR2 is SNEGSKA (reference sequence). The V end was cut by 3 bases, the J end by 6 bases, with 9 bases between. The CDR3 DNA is TGCAGTGCTAGCAAGGGAAGCAATGAGCAGTTCTTC. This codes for CSASKGSNEQFF.

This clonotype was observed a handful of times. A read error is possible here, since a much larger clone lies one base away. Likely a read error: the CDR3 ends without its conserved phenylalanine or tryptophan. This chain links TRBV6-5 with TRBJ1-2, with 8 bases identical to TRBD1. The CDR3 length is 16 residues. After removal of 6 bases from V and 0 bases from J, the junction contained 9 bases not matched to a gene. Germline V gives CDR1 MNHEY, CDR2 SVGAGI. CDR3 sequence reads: CASSRQGKSANYGYTL. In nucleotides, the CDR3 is TGTGCCAGCAGCCGACAGGGGAAGTCAGCTAACTATGGCTACACCCTC.

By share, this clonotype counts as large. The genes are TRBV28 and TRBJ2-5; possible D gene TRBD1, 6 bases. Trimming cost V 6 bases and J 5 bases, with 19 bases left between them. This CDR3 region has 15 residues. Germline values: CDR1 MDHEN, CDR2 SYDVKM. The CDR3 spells CASSLPRGNGETQYF. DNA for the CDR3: TGTGCCAGCAGCCTACCCAGGGGTAACGGGGAGACCCAGTACTTC.

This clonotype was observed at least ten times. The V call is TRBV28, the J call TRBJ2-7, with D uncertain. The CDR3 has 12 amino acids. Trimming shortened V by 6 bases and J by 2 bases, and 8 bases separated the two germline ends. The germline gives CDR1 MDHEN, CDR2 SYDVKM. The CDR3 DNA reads TGTGCCAGCAGCCCTCTCGCCTACGAGCAGTACTTC. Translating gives CASSPLAYEQYF.